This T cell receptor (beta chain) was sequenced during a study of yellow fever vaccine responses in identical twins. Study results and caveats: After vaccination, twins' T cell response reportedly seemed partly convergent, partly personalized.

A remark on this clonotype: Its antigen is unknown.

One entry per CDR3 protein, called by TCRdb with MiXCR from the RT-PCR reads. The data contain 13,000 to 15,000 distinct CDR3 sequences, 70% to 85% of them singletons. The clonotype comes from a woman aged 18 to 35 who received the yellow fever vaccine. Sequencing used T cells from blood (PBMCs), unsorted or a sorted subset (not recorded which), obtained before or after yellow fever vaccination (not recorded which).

This CDR3 reads CSVQDSYEQYV. The DNA of the CDR3 is TGCAGTGTCCAGGACTCCTACGAGCAGTACGTC. This chain uses TRBV20-1 with TRBJ2-7; D not certain. V lost 7 bases and J 0 bases, leaving 7 bases between the germline ends. This CDR3 contains 11 residues. The germline CDR1 and CDR2 sequences are DFQATT and SNEGSKA (reference sequence).